The source of this T cell receptor (beta chain) is a study of identical twins. Study-level points and caveats: The study found weaker excess twin sharing in beta out-of-frame sequences. Out-of-frame alpha sequences shared by twins were enriched for low generation probability. Donors were not followed over many years; analysis was cross-sectional.

This clonotype was seen a handful of times. What it binds is not known. TCRdb reanalysed the 5' RACE reads using MiXCR and keeps one entry per CDR3 protein. The sample consists of hundreds of thousands of distinct CDR3 sequences, around 8.6% of them appearing once. Germline V gene lookup returns CDR1 DFQATT and CDR2 SNEGSKA (reference sequence). Trimming took 5 bases from V and 2 from J; bases not matched to a gene: 11. The CDR3 extends over 17 amino acids. These data were likewise used in another study, on yellow fever vaccine responses in identical twins. That investigation notes: As reported, the vaccine T cell response of twins seemed partly convergent and partly personalized.

Sequencing input: PBMCs. This clonotype was sampled from a woman under 30 in good health. This chain links TRBV20-1 with TRBJ2-7; 14 bases agree with TRBD2. This CDR3 reads CSARGLAGGPFAYEQYF. CDR3 coding DNA: TGCAGTGCTCGCGGACTAGCGGGAGGTCCCTTCGCCTACGAGCAGTACTTC.